The TCR beta chain described here comes from a study of blood T cell repertoires in COVID-19. About the research overall: COVID-19 samples, acute and convalescent, were from the United States, Italy and Spain. From T cells, B-cell-depleted T cells, or PBMCs came the material, which was cDNA or gDNA.

Symptom resolution, clearance, or two negative PCRs marked the recovered donors of Cohort 3. With 4 bases removed from V and 0 bases from J, the gap between germline ends came to 7 bases. Germline V CDR1 and CDR2: MNHEY, SMNVEV (reference sequence). The CDR3 extends over 14 amino acids. Authors' methods: For nucleated cells, counts were estimated from reference gene primer amplification. Data came from immunoSEQ multiplex PCR; TCRdb stores just in-frame clones and leaves some out. Clone size and V and J calls were adopted from that table, with D and trimming inferred from the DNA. The data show more than 450,000 clones, roughly nine tenths seen once.

The chain employs TRBV27 and TRBJ1-5; TRBD1 is a possible D gene (6 bases). The TCR sequence derives from a woman younger than 30 who had recovered from COVID-19. The sequenced sample consisted of PBMCs or T cells enriched from blood (not recorded which). CDR3: CASSSDSSNQPQHF. CDR3 DNA: TGTGCCAGCAGTTCGGACAGTAGCAATCAGCCCCAGCATTTT.